These 25 T cell receptor beta chains were sequenced from one sample in a study of CD8 T cells in ankylosing spondylitis. TCRdb ran MiXCR on the 5' RACE reads and lists one entry per CDR3 protein. This sample has 300,000 to 400,000 distinct CDR3 sequences, with roughly 12% found just once. The sequencing sample was made of blood, either unsorted or a sorted T cell fraction (not recorded which). These receptors originate from a female donor with ankylosing spondylitis or in good health (not recorded which).

The table lists this clonotype with many counts. The chain recombines TRBV5-1 with TRBJ2-3, with TRBD2 as a possible D gene (6 bases). V was cut by 0 bases and J by 2 bases, with 10 bases left in between. Germline assignment: CDR1 SGHRS and CDR2 YFSETQ. The CDR3 consists of 15 residues. CDR3 nucleotides: TGCGCCAGCAGCTTGGACGGACTAAACACAGATACGCAGTATTTT. This translates into CASSLDGLNTDTQYF.

The table lists this clonotype with many counts. V gene TRBV7-9 combines with J gene TRBJ2-1, with D possibly TRBD1 on 5 matching bases. V was shortened by 1 base and J by 7 bases, with 14 bases between the two germline ends. The germline CDR1 and CDR2 sequences are SEHNR and FQNEAQ (reference sequence). The CDR3 runs to 15 residues. Here the CDR3 reads CASSLVQGLGNEQFF. The CDR3 DNA is TGTGCCAGCAGCTTAGTGCAGGGTCTGGGAAATGAGCAGTTCTTC.

The chain joins TRBV7-9 to TRBJ2-5; 7 bases align to TRBD1. The CDR3 has 14 residues. Germline assignment: CDR1 SEHNR and CDR2 FQNEAQ (reference sequence). After removal of 5 bases from V and 2 bases from J, the junction contained 5 bases not matched to a gene. CDR3 amino acids: CASSVLQGQETQYF. CDR3 sequence (DNA): TGTGCCAGCAGCGTACTACAGGGGCAAGAGACCCAGTACTTC.

The chain employs TRBV24-1 and TRBJ2-3; 7 nucleotides agree with TRBD2. The CDR3 extends over 16 amino acids. The trim removed 7 bases at V and 2 bases at J, leaving 11 bases unmatched. Germline V CDR1 and CDR2: KGHDR, SFDVKD. CDR3 sequence (DNA): TGTGCCACCAGGACCCTCAGCGGGACCAACACAGATACGCAGTATTTT. It codes for CATRTLSGTNTDTQYF.

This clonotype was seen many times. This chain connects TRBV9 to TRBJ2-3, with a tentative D call TRBD2 (5 bases). The ends were cut back, 0 bases at V and 4 bases at J, with 9 bases in the middle. The CDR3 has 14 amino acids. Germline CDR1 SGDLS, CDR2 YYNGEE. CDR3 residues: CASSVALRADTQYF. DNA of the CDR3: TGTGCCAGCAGCGTAGCTTTGAGGGCAGATACGCAGTATTTT.

To note about this clonotype: Its ends do not fully match the called genes, so a read error is possible. This sequence joins TRBV3-1 and TRBJ2-2; D is possibly TRBD1 or TRBD2 (7 bases each). CDR1 is LGHDT and CDR2 is YNNKEL in the germline V gene (reference sequence). CDR3 length: 18 residues. The CDR3 DNA reads TGTGCCTGCAGCCAAAGTTTCAGCGGGACAGCGAGGGCCGGGGAGCTGTTTTTT. This gives the protein CACSQSFSGTARAGELFF. Complete variable domain (other parts from reference TRBV3-1 and TRBJ2-2): DTAVSQTPKYLVTQMGNDKSIKCEQNLGHDTMYWYKQDSKKFLKIMFSYNNKELIINETVPNRFSPKSPDKAHLNLHINSLELGDSAVYFCACSQSFSGTARAGELFFGEGSRLTVL.

This clonotype occurred many times. V usage is TRBV6-1 and J usage is TRBJ1-6; 8 positions match TRBD1. Trimming took 6 bases from V and 3 from J; bases not matched to a gene: 4. The CDR3 covers 15 residues. Per germline, CDR1 MNHNS and CDR2 SASEGT. The CDR3 bases are TGTGCCAGCAGGCTTACAGGGGGCTATAATTCACCCCTCCACTTT. Protein product: CASRLTGGYNSPLHF.

This clonotype occurred many times. The genes are TRBV24-1 and TRBJ2-1; weak D call: TRBD1 (5 bases). This CDR3 region has 14 residues. CDR1 and CDR2 from the germline V gene are KGHDR and SFDVKD. V was shortened by 3 bases and J by 7 bases, with 12 bases between the two germline ends. The CDR3: CATSDAYRQNEQFF. The CDR3 coding sequence is TGTGCCACCAGTGATGCTTACAGGCAGAATGAGCAGTTCTTC.

This clonotype was seen many times. CDR3 coding DNA: TGCAGTGCTCCAAGGACTAGCGGGGGTGAGCAGTTCTTC. This sequence encodes CSAPRTSGGEQFF. The chain carries TRBV20-1 and TRBJ2-1, with TRBD2 identical over 13 bases. V lost 5 bases, J lost 9 bases, and 4 bases stayed unmatched. This CDR3 region has 13 residues. Germline CDR1 reads DFQATT; CDR2 reads SNEGSKA (reference sequence).

In nucleotides, the CDR3 is TGTGCCAGCAGTTACTTTACAGGGCATCAAGAGACCCAGTACTTC. This gives the protein CASSYFTGHQETQYF. The V and J genes are TRBV6-5 and TRBJ2-5, with D possibly matching TRBD1 (6 bases). V was pared by 1 base and J by 2 bases, with 11 bases between. The length of the CDR3 is 15 residues. CDR1 is MNHEY and CDR2 is SVGAGI in the germline V gene.

As for this clonotype: A much larger clone differs by one base, so this may be a read error. V is TRBV18 and J is TRBJ2-7; TRBD1 agrees at 9 bases. The last part of the DNA fits TRBJ2-1 better; the J call may be wrong. The CDR3 spans 14 residues. Per the germline V gene, CDR1 is KGHSH and CDR2 is LQKENI. This chain's CDR3 is CASSAGTGIYEQFF. CDR3 sequence (DNA): TGTGCCAGCTCAGCCGGGACAGGGATTTACGAGCAGTTCTTC.

At least ten counts were recorded for this clonotype. The gene calls are TRBV20-1 and TRBJ1-4, with D tentatively TRBD1 (6 bases). Per the germline V gene, CDR1 is DFQATT and CDR2 is SNEGSKA (reference sequence). This CDR3 contains 15 residues. V was shortened by 0 bases and J by 6 bases, with 14 bases between the two germline ends. The DNA of the CDR3 is TGCAGTGCTAGAGATATGGGGGCAGGGGATGAAAAACTGTTTTTT. Amino acids: CSARDMGAGDEKLFF.

This clonotype was seen just once. This may be a read error: a much more frequent sequence differs by one nucleotide. The chain has TRBV12-3 or TRBV12-4 and TRBJ1-5; D possibly corresponds to TRBD1 (6 bases). The CDR3 covers 14 residues. The CDR3 DNA sequence: TGTGCCAGCAGTTTCACAGGGAGCAATCAGCCCCATCATTTT. This sequence encodes CASSFTGSNQPHHF.

This clonotype turned up a few times. This chain uses TRBV7-9 with TRBJ2-5; 7 nucleotides match TRBD2. This CDR3 spans 15 amino acids. Germline lookup yields CDR1 SEHNR and CDR2 FQNEAQ (reference sequence). The J segment lost 1 base and the V segment lost 5 bases, leaving 7 bases of the junction unmatched. CDR3 protein: CASSPKTGGQETQYF. CDR3 coding DNA: TGTGCCAGCAGCCCAAAGACGGGGGGCCAAGAGACCCAGTACTTC. The full variable domain, its missing parts supplied by reference TRBV7-9 and TRBJ2-5, is DTGVSQNPRHKITKRGQNVTFRCDPISEHNRLYWYRQTLGQGPEFLTYFQNEAQLEKSRLLSDRFSAERPKGSFSTLEIQRTEQGDSAMYLCASSPKTGGQETQYFGPGTRLLVL.

This clonotype was counted many times. The chain employs TRBV7-8 and TRBJ1-6; D uncertain. Germline V gene lookup returns CDR1 SGHVS and CDR2 FQNEAQ. This CDR3 comprises 18 residues. Trimming removed 0 bases at V and 0 bases at J, with 12 bases between. The CDR3 DNA reads TGTGCCAGCAGCTTAGCGCAAGGCTCGAGCTCCTATAATTCACCCCTCCACTTT. This sequence encodes CASSLAQGSSSYNSPLHF.

This clonotype showed up many times. The chain joins TRBV10-3 to TRBJ2-7, with 9 bases aligning to TRBD1. This CDR3 comprises 13 residues. V was pared by 6 bases and J by 5 bases, with 5 bases of the junction left unmatched. Germline V lookup: CDR1 ENHRY, CDR2 SYGVKD. The CDR3, as DNA: TGTGCCATCAGGGGGACAGGGTCCCACGAGCAGTACTTC. Its translation is CAIRGTGSHEQYF.

This clonotype was detected ten times or more. The rearrangement links TRBV27 to TRBJ2-7, with 10 bases lining up with TRBD1. Per germline, CDR1 MNHEY and CDR2 SMNVEV (reference sequence). Trimming cost V 3 bases and J 0 bases; bases outside gene matches: 8. The CDR3 contains 17 residues. The DNA for the CDR3 is TGTGCCAGCAGTTTTTCCCGTGGGACAGGGGTCTCCTACGAGCAGTACTTC. Translated, it gives CASSFSRGTGVSYEQYF.

This clonotype was seen a few times. The rearrangement links TRBV20-1 to TRBJ2-1; the D gene is possibly TRBD1 (6 bases). V was clipped by 5 bases and J by 5 bases, with 7 bases between them. CDR1 and CDR2 from the germline V gene are DFQATT and SNEGSKA (reference sequence). This CDR3 is 11 amino acids long. This CDR3 is CSAWTDNEQFF. In DNA, the CDR3 is TGCAGTGCTTGGACAGACAATGAGCAGTTCTTC.

J is TRBJ2-1 and V is TRBV18; D is ambiguous. This CDR3 is built from 15 residues. V shed 2 bases and J shed 3 bases, with 11 bases lying between them. The germline CDR1 and CDR2 sequences are KGHSH and LQKENI. CDR3 residues: CASSPTDRFYNEQFF. CDR3 DNA sequence: TGTGCCAGCTCACCAACCGATCGGTTCTACAATGAGCAGTTCTTC. The full variable domain, in which reference TRBV18 and TRBJ2-1 provide the parts outside the CDR3, is NAGVMQNPRHLVRRRGQEARLRCSPMKGHSHVYWYRQLPEEGLKFMVYLQKENIIDESGMPKERFSAEFPKEGPSILRIQQVVRGDSAAYFCASSPTDRFYNEQFFGPGTRLTVL.

This clonotype was recorded a few times. The chain recombines TRBV7-9 with TRBJ2-1; no firm D call. The CDR3 consists of 13 residues. Trimming removed 7 bases at V and 3 bases at J, with 10 bases between. Germline CDR1 reads SEHNR; CDR2 reads FQNEAQ (reference sequence). This CDR3 is CASTSDGYNEQFF. CDR3 DNA: TGTGCCAGCACCTCGGACGGCTACAATGAGCAGTTCTTC. Filled out from reference TRBV7-9 and TRBJ2-1, the complete variable domain reads DTGVSQNPRHKITKRGQNVTFRCDPISEHNRLYWYRQTLGQGPEFLTYFQNEAQLEKSRLLSDRFSAERPKGSFSTLEIQRTEQGDSAMYLCASTSDGYNEQFFGPGTRLTVL.

This clonotype was found many times. The gene calls are TRBV2 and TRBJ1-2, with D unresolved. CDR1 SNHLY and CDR2 FYNNEI come from the germline V gene. Between the trimmed V and J ends, which lost 4 bases and 6 bases, there was a span of 9 bases. The CDR3 is 12 residues long. CDR3 nucleotide sequence: TGTGCCAGCAGTGGAGAAAGAGATGGCTACACCTTC. Encoded protein: CASSGERDGYTF. Together with reference TRBV2 and TRBJ1-2, the CDR3 gives the full variable domain: EPEVTQTPSHQVTQMGQEVILRCVPISNHLYFYWYRQILGQKVEFLVSFYNNEISEKSEIFDDQFSVERPDGSNFTLKIRSTKLEDSAMYFCASSGERDGYTFGSGTRLTVV.

This clonotype came up many times. The rearrangement links TRBV10-2 to TRBJ1-6; D ambiguous. CDR1 and CDR2 (germline): WSHSY, SAAADI. V was shortened by 11 bases and J by 8 bases, with 13 bases between the two germline ends. The CDR3 covers 12 residues. CDR3 amino acids: CASGEKDSPLHF. In DNA form, the CDR3 reads TGCGCCTCCGGGGAGAAAGATTCACCCCTCCACTTT.

This clonotype came up many times. The chain is built from TRBV4-1 and TRBJ1-4; D remains unclear. This CDR3 spans 16 amino acids. V was clipped by 0 bases and J by 3 bases, with 11 bases between them. From germline, CDR1 is MGHRA and CDR2 YSYEKL. This chain's CDR3 is CASSQEIVVSNEKLFF. As DNA, the CDR3 is TGCGCCAGCAGCCAAGAAATTGTCGTCTCTAATGAAAAACTGTTTTTT.

V is TRBV5-1 and J is TRBJ2-7; TRBD2 aligns across 8 bases. With 1 base clipped from V and 1 base from J, the junction kept 4 bases outside the gene matches. The CDR3 spans 15 residues. From germline, CDR1 is SGHRS and CDR2 YFSETQ. For the CDR3, the DNA is TGCGCCAGCAGCTTGTTCGCGGGGGGTTCCTACGAGCAGTACTTC. Its protein product is CASSLFAGGSYEQYF.

This clonotype was counted ten times or more. The V call is TRBV20-1, the J call TRBJ1-1, with D unclear. This CDR3 region has 11 residues. Looked up from germline, CDR1 is DFQATT and CDR2 is SNEGSKA (reference sequence). Between the trimmed V and J ends, which lost 5 bases and 2 bases, there was a span of 6 bases. CDR3: CSAPGNTEAFF. The CDR3 DNA reads as TGCAGTGCTCCTGGCAACACTGAAGCTTTCTTT.